A selection of T cell receptor beta chains follows, all from one sample in a study of response to subunit inactivated influenza vaccine. TCRdb reanalysed the RT-PCR reads using MiXCR and keeps one entry per CDR3 protein. The sample includes approximately 500,000 distinct CDR3 sequences, 14% of them seen just once. The source material was PBMCs from blood, sampled 12 days after vaccination. The receptors were gathered from a man aged 45-65 years who received an inactivated influenza vaccine. The CDR3 runs from the conserved cysteine through the conserved F or W. The order of the fields is clone size, D gene, V gene, J gene, CDR3 protein, CDR3 DNA. The D gene is left open where the match is weak. Not every row has a clone size; where given, it reads once, few, many or a size class.

>few|-|TRBV29-1|TRBJ2-2
CSGTTMGLTGTGELFF
TGCAGCGGGACTACTATGGGCCTTACCGGCACCGGGGAGCTGTTTTTT
>few|-|TRBV29-1|TRBJ2-5
CSVEDGEVRGTQYF
TGCAGCGTTGAAGATGGGGAAGTTCGTGGGACCCAGTACTTC
>-|-|TRBV7-9|TRBJ2-5
CASSPGEPETQYF
TGTGCCAGCAGCCCCGGGGAACCTGAGACCCAGTACTTC
>-|-|TRBV7-2|TRBJ1-2
CASSVDAAGHYGYTF
TGTGCCAGCAGCGTAGATGCGGCGGGGCACTATGGCTACACCTTC
>few|-|TRBV21-1|TRBJ1-1
CASSGRDRGFEAFF
TGTGCCAGCAGCGGACGGGACAGGGGGTTTGAAGCTTTCTTT
>-|-|TRBV28|TRBJ1-2
CASSYEDGILGYTF
TGTGCCAGCAGTTATGAGGACGGGATACTGGGCTACACCTTC
>few|TRBD2|TRBV28|TRBJ2-1
CASTLAGTSGSGSYNEQFF
TGTGCCAGCACCCTCGCCGGGACTAGCGGCAGCGGCTCCTACAATGAGCAGTTCTTC
>-|-|TRBV12-3/TRBV12-4|TRBJ2-1
CASSPEGVSYNEQFF
TGTGCCAGCAGTCCAGAGGGAGTCTCCTACAATGAGCAGTTCTTC
>-|-|TRBV11-2|TRBJ2-7
CASSLGTGGGSEQYF
TGTGCCAGCAGCTTAGGCACGGGGGGCGGGTCCGAGCAGTACTTC
>few|-|TRBV7-9|TRBJ1-5
CASSSKGGPQHF
TGTGCCAGCAGCTCGAAAGGAGGGCCCCAGCATTTT
>-|-|TRBV20-1|TRBJ2-1
CSARVPVVRGRNEQFF
TGCAGTGCTAGAGTTCCCGTTGTCAGGGGCAGAAATGAGCAGTTCTTC
>few|-|TRBV7-7|TRBJ2-2
CASSPTEGELFF
TGTGCCAGCAGCCCGACCGAAGGGGAGCTGTTTTTT
>-|TRBD1|TRBV18|TRBJ1-1
CASSNRGVETEAFF
TGTGCCAGCTCAAACAGGGGGGTGGAAACTGAAGCTTTCTTT
>few|-|TRBV20-1|TRBJ2-5
CSAKETGLETQYF
TGCAGTGCTAAGGAGACAGGACTAGAGACCCAGTACTTC
>-|TRBD2|TRBV7-9|TRBJ2-7
CASSLFLRGSTYEQYF
TGTGCCAGCAGCTTATTCTTACGCGGGAGTACCTACGAGCAGTACTTC
>few|TRBD2|TRBV4-2|TRBJ2-2
CASAWEGPNTGELFF
TGTGCCAGCGCCTGGGAGGGCCCCAACACCGGGGAGCTGTTTTTT
>-|-|TRBV6-2/TRBV6-3|TRBJ2-5
CASRSRGGQETQYF
TGTGCCAGCCGCTCGAGAGGGGGCCAAGAGACCCAGTACTTC
>many|TRBD2|TRBV5-1|TRBJ2-2
CASSTWASGTTGELFF
TGCGCCAGCAGCACCTGGGCTAGCGGGACTACCGGGGAGCTGTTTTTT
>few|TRBD2|TRBV20-1|TRBJ2-3
CSAIGLAGGRADTQYF
TGCAGTGCTATCGGACTAGCGGGAGGGCGCGCAGATACGCAGTATTTT
>-|TRBD1|TRBV4-3|TRBJ2-3
CASSQLPTGMGTDTQYF
TGCGCCAGCAGCCAACTACCGACAGGGATGGGCACAGATACGCAGTATTTT
>few|-|TRBV10-3|TRBJ2-3
CATGTVDTQYF
TGTGCCACCGGCACGGTAGATACGCAGTATTTT
>many|TRBD2|TRBV4-1|TRBJ2-1
CASSQLPGTSGYNEQFF
TGCGCCAGCAGCCAGCTCCCCGGGACTAGCGGATACAATGAGCAGTTCTTC
>-|-|TRBV10-3|TRBJ1-1
CATTRVPNTEAFF
TGTGCCACGACCAGGGTGCCGAACACTGAAGCTTTCTTT
>few|-|TRBV20-1|TRBJ1-1
CSARDRLKGVTEAFF
TGCAGTGCTAGAGATCGTTTGAAGGGAGTCACTGAAGCTTTCTTT
>few|TRBD1|TRBV3-1|TRBJ2-4
CASSQTDRANIQYF
TGTGCCAGCAGCCAGACGGACAGGGCGAACATTCAGTACTTC
>-|-|TRBV5-4|TRBJ2-2
CASSSTGSAGPTGELFF
TGTGCCAGCAGCTCTACTGGTTCGGCGGGGCCCACCGGGGAGCTGTTTTTT
>-|-|TRBV27|TRBJ2-3
CASSLSRGDVDTQYF
TGTGCCAGCAGTTTATCCAGGGGGGATGTAGATACGCAGTATTTT
>few|TRBD1|TRBV11-2|TRBJ2-3
CASSLGAPDRGLADTQYF
TGTGCCAGCAGCTTAGGGGCCCCCGACAGGGGGCTCGCAGATACGCAGTATTTT
>few|-|TRBV12-3/TRBV12-4|TRBJ2-2
CASRRSGGPYNTGELFF
TGTGCCAGCAGACGTTCGGGGGGCCCTTATAACACCGGGGAGCTGTTTTTT
>many|-|TRBV20-1|TRBJ2-1
CSAIRDLVSYNEQFF
TGCAGTGCTATTCGAGACCTCGTTTCCTACAATGAGCAGTTCTTC
>many|-|TRBV20-1|TRBJ2-1
CSARDRRGGNEQFF
TGCAGTGCTAGAGATCGCAGGGGGGGCAATGAGCAGTTCTTC
>once|-|TRBV25-1|TRBJ2-2
CASSDYMPNTGELFF
TGTGCCAGCAGTGATTACATGCCCAACACCGGGGAGCTGTTTTTT
>-|TRBD1|TRBV5-8|TRBJ1-1
CASSIDRAVNTEAFF
TGTGCCAGCAGCATTGACAGGGCGGTTAACACTGAAGCTTTCTTT
>many|-|TRBV24-1|TRBJ1-5
CATSETGHGNQPQHF
TGTGCCACCAGTGAGACCGGACACGGGAATCAGCCCCAGCATTTT
>many|-|TRBV6-2/TRBV6-3|TRBJ2-4
CASSTSGAAKNIQYF
TGTGCCAGCAGCACCTCCGGGGCCGCCAAAAACATTCAGTACTTC
>-|-|TRBV12-3/TRBV12-4|TRBJ2-4
CASSSQGPTGAKNIQYF
TGTGCCAGCAGTTCCCAGGGCCCTACCGGGGCAAAAAACATTCAGTACTTC
>few|TRBD1|TRBV24-1|TRBJ2-3
CATRGLTGERGTDTQYF
TGTGCCACCAGGGGTCTGACAGGGGAACGTGGGACAGATACGCAGTATTTT
>-|-|TRBV11-2|TRBJ2-1
CASSLDIRVLFF
TGTGCCAGCAGCTTAGATATCAGGGTCCTGTTCTTC
>-|TRBD1|TRBV25-1|TRBJ2-7
CASSEPDRGRYEQYF
TGTGCCAGCAGTGAGCCTGACAGGGGGCGTTACGAGCAGTACTTC
>-|-|TRBV21-1|TRBJ2-2
CASSTPGRSNHTGELFF
TGTGCCAGCAGCACACCCGGGCGTAGCAACCACACCGGGGAGCTGTTTTTT
>many|-|TRBV12-3/TRBV12-4|TRBJ1-5
CASNQGSGNQPQHF
TGTGCCAGCAACCAGGGTTCGGGCAATCAGCCCCAGCATTTT
>few|TRBD2|TRBV28|TRBJ2-1
CASSLGGVFEQFF
TGTGCCAGCAGTTTAGGGGGGGTATTTGAGCAGTTCTTC
>-|TRBD1|TRBV6-1|TRBJ1-2
CASSALDREAEGYTF
TGTGCCAGCAGTGCGCTAGACAGGGAAGCGGAAGGCTACACCTTC
>many|-|TRBV28|TRBJ2-3
CASSSPTGAASTDTQYF
TGTGCCAGCAGTTCCCCTACAGGAGCGGCTAGCACAGATACGCAGTATTTT
>few|-|TRBV5-1|TRBJ2-3
CASSGAKQNTDTQYF
TGCGCCAGCAGCGGGGCTAAACAAAACACAGATACGCAGTATTTT
>-|-|TRBV7-2|TRBJ2-7
CASSLVDWGGEQYF
TGTGCCAGCAGCTTAGTCGACTGGGGTGGCGAGCAGTACTTC
>few|-|TRBV4-2|TRBJ2-2
CASSQVAGRGPRVNTGELFF
TGTGCCAGCAGCCAAGTAGCTGGGCGGGGGCCAAGGGTAAACACCGGGGAGCTGTTTTTT
>-|-|TRBV5-1|TRBJ1-1
CASSRGLDGAFF
TGCGCCAGCAGCCGTGGACTGGATGGAGCTTTCTTT
>-|-|TRBV7-9|TRBJ2-7
CASSADHYEQYF
TGTGCCAGCAGCGCAGATCACTACGAGCAGTACTTC
>-|TRBD1|TRBV7-9|TRBJ1-1
CASSLEDRATVAFF
TGTGCCAGCAGCTTAGAGGACAGGGCTACTGTAGCTTTCTTT